Each of the 22 T cell receptor beta chains below was sequenced from the same sample in a study of blood T cell repertoires in COVID-19. Method: immunoSEQ multiplex PCR; TCRdb's copy keeps in-frame clones and lacks some. The data hold some 95,000 clones, with approximately 86% observed a single time. Specimen: peripheral blood. The source of these receptors is an older man with active or convalescent COVID-19.

The J gene is TRBJ1-5, the V gene TRBV6-6; D remains unclear. In germline, CDR1 is MNHNY, CDR2 SVGAGI (reference sequence). V was cut by 1 base and J by 1 base, with 8 bases left in between. CDR3 length: 15 residues. The CDR3 nucleotides read TGTGCCAGCAGTTACTTAGGAGGGAGCAATCAGCCCCAGCATTTT. It codes for CASSYLGGSNQPQHF.

The CDR3 sequence: CASSDPFPSGTTDTQYF. The CDR3 region has the DNA TGTGCCAGCAGCGACCCTTTCCCTAGCGGGACCACAGATACGCAGTATTTT. The chain has TRBV11-2 and TRBJ2-3; 9 nucleotides align to TRBD2. This CDR3 has 17 amino acids. Germline V gene sequence: CDR1 SGHAT, CDR2 FQNNGV. V dropped 5 bases and J dropped 2; count of bases not matched to a gene: 11.

The gene calls are TRBV2 and TRBJ2-3; no clear D. Germline V gives CDR1 SNHLY, CDR2 FYNNEI. The V end lost 2 bases, the J end lost 5 bases, and 5 bases lay between the germline ends. The CDR3 totals 12 residues. CDR3 sequence: CASSELRDTQYF. For the CDR3, the DNA is TGTGCCAGCAGTGAATTGAGAGATACGCAGTATTTT. The full variable domain, in which reference TRBV2 and TRBJ2-3 provide the parts outside the CDR3, is EPEVTQTPSHQVTQMGQEVILRCVPISNHLYFYWYRQILGQKVEFLVSFYNNEISEKSEIFDDQFSVERPDGSNFTLKIRSTKLEDSAMYFCASSELRDTQYFGPGTRLTVL.

The CDR3 sequence: CASSERQQLDSNQPQHF. CDR3 DNA sequence: TGTGCCAGCTCCGAGAGGCAGCAATTAGATAGCAATCAGCCCCAGCATTTT. The chain recombines TRBV18 with TRBJ1-5; D gene unclear. Germline values: CDR1 KGHSH, CDR2 LQKENI. CDR3 length: 17 residues. The V and J ends lost 6 bases and 0 bases respectively, with 18 bases between them. Full variable domain (missing parts from reference TRBV18 and TRBJ1-5): NAGVMQNPRHLVRRRGQEARLRCSPMKGHSHVYWYRQLPEEGLKFMVYLQKENIIDESGMPKERFSAEFPKEGPSILRIQQVVRGDSAAYFCASSERQQLDSNQPQHFGDGTRLSIL.

This sequence joins TRBV11-2 and TRBJ1-4; 9 bases align to TRBD1. Germline CDR1 is SGHAT and CDR2 is FQNNGV. There are 16 residues in the CDR3. Trimming removed 4 bases from V and 6 bases from J; junction bases left unmatched: 9. The DNA of the CDR3 is TGTGCCAGCAGCTCATACCACAGGGGGCTGGATGAAAAACTGTTTTTT. This sequence encodes CASSSYHRGLDEKLFF.

The chain employs TRBV12-2 and TRBJ1-2; TRBD1, the table's D call, lacks a check against the DNA. TRBV12-2 is termed a pseudogene. The length of the CDR3 is 10 residues. As DNA, the CDR3 is TGTGCAAGTCGCTCATATGGCTACACCTTC. Protein: CASRSYGYTF.

V gene TRBV6-2 or TRBV6-3 combines with J gene TRBJ1-5, with TRBD1 identical over 8 bases. This CDR3 has 15 residues. Germline-derived CDR1 and CDR2 are MNHEY and SVGEGT. Trimming cost V 0 bases and J 5 bases; bases outside gene matches: 3. The CDR3 reads CASSYSSGGDQPQHF. The CDR3 nucleotides read TGTGCCAGCAGTTACTCGTCAGGGGGCGATCAGCCCCAGCATTTT.

The V call is TRBV6-6, the J call TRBJ1-3, with D possibly TRBD1 on 5 matching bases. Trimming took off 3 bases at V and 4 bases at J, with 7 bases between the two ends. Looked up from germline, CDR1 is MNHNY and CDR2 is SVGAGI (reference sequence). The CDR3 loop spans 13 amino acids. The CDR3 DNA follows: TGTGCCAGCAGTTATTACAGGGGAAACACCATATATTTT. Translated, it gives CASSYYRGNTIYF.

This clone has only a few counts. The chain carries TRBV6-2 or TRBV6-3 and TRBJ2-7, with 7 bases identical to TRBD1. The CDR3 spans 13 residues. Germline V gives CDR1 MNHEY, CDR2 SVGEGT. The ends lost 5 bases at V and 6 bases at J; junction bases unmatched: 7. This CDR3 reads CASSATGNTEQYF. In nucleotides, the CDR3 is TGTGCCAGCAGTGCGACAGGGAACACCGAGCAGTACTTC.

The chain employs TRBV3-1 (or the pseudogene TRBV3-2) and TRBJ2-5, with 8 bases lining up with TRBD2. Germline trimming cut 6 bases from V and 5 bases from J; bases unmatched to any gene: 8. Germline CDR1 LGHDT, CDR2 YNNKEL (reference sequence). The CDR3 totals 14 residues. The CDR3 spells CASRNSGSGETQYF. In DNA, the CDR3 is TGTGCCAGCAGGAACAGCGGGAGTGGGGAGACCCAGTACTTC.

This rearrangement joins TRBV24-1 to TRBJ1-5; 7 nucleotides match TRBD1. Germline V CDR1 and CDR2: KGHDR, SFDVKD. CDR3 length: 13 amino acids. The V segment lost 4 bases and the J segment 13 bases; nucleotides outside the gene matches: 9. CDR3 protein: CATSDPSTGVQHF. DNA for the CDR3: TGTGCCACCAGTGACCCCTCTACAGGGGTTCAGCATTTT.

The CDR3 loop reads CATSRTRDRGPGGANVLTF. The CDR3 nucleotides read TGTGCCACCAGCAGAACCCGGGACAGGGGGCCCGGTGGGGCCAACGTCCTGACTTTC. The chain recombines TRBV15 with TRBJ2-6; 12 bases agree with TRBD1. The germline CDR1 and CDR2 sequences are LNHNV and YYDKDF (reference sequence). This CDR3 is 19 amino acids long. The J segment lost 3 bases and the V segment lost 2 bases, leaving 8 bases of the junction unmatched.

This rearrangement joins TRBV7-8 to TRBJ2-5; 15 nucleotides agree with TRBD2. The CDR3 sequence is 16 residues long. Per germline, CDR1 SGHVS and CDR2 FQNEAQ. V dropped 2 bases and J dropped 5; count of bases not matched to a gene: 3. The CDR3 sequence: CASSLKGLAGGETQYF. The CDR3 region has the DNA TGTGCCAGCAGCTTAAAGGGACTAGCGGGAGGCGAGACCCAGTACTTC.

Remarks on this clone: This sample includes further DNA sequences coding for the same CDR3. The gene calls are TRBV18 and TRBJ2-1, with D tentatively TRBD2 (6 bases). The CDR3 is made up of 12 amino acids. CDR1 and CDR2 from the germline V gene are KGHSH and LQKENI. Between the trimmed V and J ends, which lost 2 bases and 8 bases, there was a span of 7 bases. The CDR3 DNA reads as TGTGCCAGCTCACCATCTAGCGATGAGCAGTTCTTC. Translating gives CASSPSSDEQFF. Using reference TRBV18 and TRBJ2-1 for the parts outside the CDR3, the full variable domain is NAGVMQNPRHLVRRRGQEARLRCSPMKGHSHVYWYRQLPEEGLKFMVYLQKENIIDESGMPKERFSAEFPKEGPSILRIQQVVRGDSAAYFCASSPSSDEQFFGPGTRLTVL.

This chain joins TRBV5-4 and TRBJ1-6; the D is unclear. The V end lost 7 bases, the J end lost 6 bases, and 14 bases lay between the germline ends. Germline V gene sequence: CDR1 SGHNT, CDR2 YYREEE (reference sequence). The CDR3 is 14 amino acids. The CDR3 region has the DNA TGTGCCAGCTCCTTTGCCAGGCGTAATTCACCCCTCCACTTT. It yields the protein CASSFARRNSPLHF.

The chain has TRBV19 and TRBJ1-2, with TRBD1 matching over 9 bases. The CDR3 has 13 amino acids. Trimming removed 7 bases from V and 7 bases from J; junction bases left unmatched: 7. Germline values: CDR1 LNHDA, CDR2 SQIVND (reference sequence). The CDR3 loop is CASKDRGSFGYTF. CDR3 coding DNA: TGTGCCAGTAAGGACAGGGGCTCTTTTGGCTACACCTTC.

The genes are TRBV18 and TRBJ1-2, with D tentatively TRBD1 (5 bases). This CDR3 comprises 14 residues. Germline V gives CDR1 KGHSH, CDR2 LQKENI. V shed 2 bases and J shed 4 bases, with 11 bases lying between them. The CDR3, as DNA: TGTGCCAGCTCACCAGGGACGGGAGGCTATGGCTACACCTTC. Translated: CASSPGTGGYGYTF. Full variable domain (outside the CDR3, taken from reference TRBV18 and TRBJ1-2): NAGVMQNPRHLVRRRGQEARLRCSPMKGHSHVYWYRQLPEEGLKFMVYLQKENIIDESGMPKERFSAEFPKEGPSILRIQQVVRGDSAAYFCASSPGTGGYGYTFGSGTRLTVV.

The rearrangement joins TRBV21-1 to TRBJ2-2; the table calls TRBD2, which could not be checked here. TRBV21-1 is a pseudogene segment. The CDR3 runs 13 residues. CDR3 in DNA: TGTGCCAGCAGCTCCGGGAGAACCGGGGAGCTGTTTTTT. Protein: CASSSGRTGELFF.

The chain joins TRBV7-9 to TRBJ1-1, with D perhaps matching TRBD1 (5 bases). Trimming took 4 bases from V and 5 from J, leaving 14 bases between them. The germline CDR1 and CDR2 sequences are SEHNR and FQNEAQ (reference sequence). The CDR3 runs to 14 residues. The CDR3 bases are TGTGCCAGCAGCTACAACCAGGGCCGTACTGAAGCTTTCTTT. The encoded protein is CASSYNQGRTEAFF. The complete variable domain, with remaining parts taken from reference TRBV7-9 and TRBJ1-1, reads DTGVSQNPRHKITKRGQNVTFRCDPISEHNRLYWYRQTLGQGPEFLTYFQNEAQLEKSRLLSDRFSAERPKGSFSTLEIQRTEQGDSAMYLCASSYNQGRTEAFFGQGTRLTVV.

The chain joins TRBV5-8 to TRBJ2-3, with 9 bases matching TRBD1. Germline V gene sequence: CDR1 SGHTS, CDR2 YDEGEE. V lost 0 bases and J lost 3; bases outside the gene matches: 8. CDR3 length: 17 residues. The CDR3 DNA reads as TGTGCCAGCAGCTTGGTTCAGGGACAGGGTTTGACAGATACGCAGTATTTT. It codes for CASSLVQGQGLTDTQYF.

The chain combines TRBV3-1 (or the pseudogene TRBV3-2) with TRBJ1-1; no clear D. Trimming cost V 3 bases and J 1 base, with 9 bases left between them. This CDR3 contains 14 residues. Looked up from germline, CDR1 is LGHDT and CDR2 is YNNKEL (reference sequence). CDR3 bases: TGTGCCAGCAGCCATGGCGGTCAGAACACTGAAGCTTTCTTT. Translated: CASSHGGQNTEAFF.

The chain couples TRBV7-8 to TRBJ2-7; possible D gene TRBD2, 6 bases. V was trimmed by 4 bases and J by 4 bases, leaving 23 bases between them. CDR1 is SGHVS and CDR2 is FQNEAQ in the germline V gene. The CDR3 consists of 17 residues. CDR3 sequence (DNA): TGTGCCAGCAGCTCCCTCTATGGGCGGGGAGGTACATACGAGCAGTACTTC. It translates to CASSSLYGRGGTYEQYF.